These 3 T cell receptor beta chains were sequenced from one sample in a study of T-cell reconstitution after alpha-beta-depleted transplantation in children. Molecular barcoding with unique molecular identifiers was used for the TCRbeta library. TCRdb passed the PCR reads through MiXCR, listing each CDR3 protein once. The sample includes 500,000 to 650,000 distinct CDR3 sequences, 10% to 15% of them seen just once. The specimen comprised PBMCs, mostly from graft donor cells, sampled 360 days after TCRalphabeta/CD19-depleted stem cell transplant. These receptors came from a male patient between 10 and 17 years old who had a stem cell transplant for acute myeloid leukemia, so the T cells may come from the graft donor.

This clonotype occurred a few times. This chain joins TRBV25-1 and TRBJ1-2, with a weak D call TRBD1 (5 bases). This CDR3 has 17 residues. The V and J ends lost 1 base and 9 bases respectively, with 24 bases between them. Germline-derived CDR1 and CDR2 are MGHDK and SYGVNS. The CDR3 DNA sequence: TGTGCCAGCAGTGAATTAGTTCGGGGCATCGAGAACGACAGCTACACCTTC. Protein: CASSELVRGIENDSYTF.

The DNA for the CDR3 is TGTGCCATCAGTACCTCCAGGGAACACACCGGGGAGCTGTTTTTT. Translation gives CAISTSREHTGELFF. The chain is built from TRBV10-3 and TRBJ2-2; TRBD1 is a possible D gene (5 bases). The CDR3 runs 15 residues. Germline lookup yields CDR1 ENHRY and CDR2 SYGVKD. The V and J ends lost 5 bases and 3 bases respectively, with 13 bases between them.

This clonotype was picked up a small number of times. J is TRBJ2-3 and V is TRBV28; 10 bases align to TRBD2. Unmatched junction bases numbered 8, after V lost 6 bases and J lost 2 bases. Germline CDR1 reads MDHEN; CDR2 reads SYDVKM. This CDR3 contains 16 residues. The CDR3 DNA is TGTGCCAGCAGCACAACAGCGGGAGGGAACACAGATACGCAGTATTTT. Its protein is CASSTTAGGNTDTQYF.